The T cell receptor beta chain under discussion was sequenced for a study of T cell responses to AZD1222 COVID-19 vaccine. Looking at the study overall: Combined were second doses at about 4 or about 12 weeks.

Study-level results: Unmutated variant regions are reportedly targeted by nearly half of spike-specific TCRs. The span of vaccine-associated CD4 TCRs extended across spike, with dominance at 160-218 and 743-854. Two doses of AZD1222 preceded a rise in Spike-specific TCR breadth and depth.

Here immunoSEQ multiplex PCR was the method, and the copy in TCRdb shows in-frame clones only, minus some. This sample has more than 110,000 clones, with around 90% found just once. CDR1 and CDR2 (germline): SNHLY, FYNNEI. The CDR3 contains 13 residues. The ends were cut back, 6 bases at V and 4 bases at J, with 13 bases in the middle. Regarding this clone: Its antigen is unknown.

V usage is TRBV2 and J usage is TRBJ2-7; the D gene is possibly TRBD2 (5 bases). The TCR comes from an adult in good health. The sequences come from peripheral blood, collected on day 0 of AZD1222 vaccination. CDR3 loop: CASSWTYPYEQYF. The CDR3 nucleotides read TGTGCCAGCAGCTGGACTTACCCGTACGAGCAGTACTTC.